This is a list of T cell receptor beta chains from one sample in a study of blood T cell repertoires in COVID-19. The repertoire was sequenced with immunoSEQ multiplex PCR; TCRdb's copy has only in-frame clones and lacks some. The table has 250,000 or so clones, 86% seen once. Material: peripheral blood. These TCRs come from a man in his forties or fifties with active or convalescent COVID-19. CDR3s include the opening cysteine and the closing phenylalanine or tryptophan.

J gene	V gene	CDR3 protein
TRBJ1-1	TRBV30	CAWKQGQGGDTEAFF
TRBJ2-7	TRBV11-2	CASLGGLRPYEQYF
TRBJ2-1	TRBV5-1	CASRQAGGVSYNEQFF
TRBJ2-3	TRBV7-9	CASSLGTGDTQYF
TRBJ1-2	TRBV11-3	CASSLPAADYGYTF
TRBJ2-1	TRBV7-6	CASSQVRTSYNEQFF
TRBJ1-2	TRBV30	CAGQTTVGCTF
TRBJ1-5	TRBV2	CASSADRGPYSNQPQHF
TRBJ2-1	TRBV15	CATSGLEWYEQFF
TRBJ1-1	TRBV2	CASSGSLNTEAFF
TRBJ2-3	TRBV24-1	CATSDFADTQYF
TRBJ2-7	TRBV5-1	CASSGGQVGSEQYF
TRBJ1-2	TRBV19	CASSIPTGGGYTF
TRBJ1-3	TRBV19	CASSKDSGNTIYF
TRBJ2-7	TRBV4-1	CASSQGAGVYEQYF
TRBJ1-1	TRBV10-3	CAISESRAGAFF
TRBJ1-2	TRBV12-1	CATRTGAYRGYTF
TRBJ1-2	TRBV4-1	CASSPRGHVGYTF
TRBJ1-1	TRBV30	CAWRPRGYTEAFF
TRBJ1-2	TRBV24-1	CATRQGLGGYTF
TRBJ1-2	TRBV4-1	CASSQGELTGTYGYTF
TRBJ2-1	TRBV30	CAWSVGGSGYEQFF
TRBJ2-7	TRBV5-4	CASSLTGSSYEQYF
TRBJ1-5	TRBV2	CASSITPGGPQHF
TRBJ1-1	TRBV24-1	CATRGPNTEAFF
TRBJ2-6	TRBV30	CAWSVWGAGANVLTF
TRBJ2-1	TRBV10-3	CAISDTSGSYNEQFF
TRBJ2-1	TRBV7-3	CASSLDRADNEQFF
TRBJ1-5	TRBV28	CASSFLTGSNQPQHF
TRBJ2-3	TRBV6-5	CASSYSESPTQYF
TRBJ2-7	TRBV11-2	CASSSMTRTPREQYF
TRBJ2-7	TRBV24-1	CATSTSGGAGPYEQYF
TRBJ1-1	TRBV10-1	CASSGSDRVTEAFF
TRBJ2-7	TRBV27	CASSFGGLESYEQYF
TRBJ1-1	TRBV28	CASSPQGAGTEAFF
TRBJ2-2	TRBV3-1/TRBV3-2	CASSRRASGKTGELFF
TRBJ2-3	TRBV5-3	CARSPKCCVCGTQYF
TRBJ2-7	TRBV6-5	CASSRDRVNEQYF
TRBJ2-1	TRBV30	CAWSTTRSSYNEQFF
TRBJ2-2	TRBV24-1	CATSDWDRGNTGELFF
TRBJ2-3	TRBV9	CASSVDNWGIAGGRDTQYF
TRBJ1-3	TRBV29-1	CSACRPGAGNTIYF
TRBJ2-5	TRBV27	CASSFVYPSGGTQYF
TRBJ2-7	TRBV19	CARKQGPSSYEQYF
TRBJ2-3	TRBV7-6	CASSRQTTQKTDTQYF
TRBJ1-2	TRBV7-6	CASSPHQTGSDGYTF
TRBJ2-1	TRBV24-1	CATSGGGRANEQFF
TRBJ1-5	TRBV5-3	CARSPVSPYSNQPQHF